Sequencing of this T cell receptor beta chain was carried out in a study of blood T cell repertoires in COVID-19. The CDR3 totals 15 residues. CDR1 is SGHAT and CDR2 is FQNNGV in the germline V gene. J was trimmed by 5 bases and V by 4 bases; bases with no gene match: 10. Clones were sequenced by immunoSEQ multiplex PCR, and TCRdb holds only the in-frame ones, with some missing. The sample includes about 120,000 clones, 85% to 90% of them seen just once. The rearrangement links TRBV11-2 to TRBJ2-5; 7 nucleotides align to TRBD1. This sequence originates from a man aged 55 to 70 with acute or convalescent COVID-19. What was sequenced was peripheral blood. As DNA, the CDR3 is TGTGCCAGCAGCTCTTACAGGGGCCGTCGGGAGACCCAGTACTTC. It yields the protein CASSSYRGRRETQYF.